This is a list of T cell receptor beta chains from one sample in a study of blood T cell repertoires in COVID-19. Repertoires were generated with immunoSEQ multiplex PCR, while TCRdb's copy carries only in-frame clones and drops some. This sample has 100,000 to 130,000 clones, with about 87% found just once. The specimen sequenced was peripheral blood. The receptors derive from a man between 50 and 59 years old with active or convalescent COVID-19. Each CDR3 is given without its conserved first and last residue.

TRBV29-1	SVDRGRETQY
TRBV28	ASSEKGFRGGRVAGELF
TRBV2	ASSTDREYQPQH
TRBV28	ASSPSGTSGRVNTGELF
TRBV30	AWYREGRETQY
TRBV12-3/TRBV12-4	ASSSSGANVLT
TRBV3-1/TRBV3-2	ASSQASGRGTDTQY
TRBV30	AWSMGPYEQY
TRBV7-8	ASSLTGQVYEQY
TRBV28	ASSLGTGNTIY
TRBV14	ASSPDRGSYNEQF
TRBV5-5	ASSLVQGGPYGYT
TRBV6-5	ATGQGNNYGYT
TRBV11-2	ASSSLAGGPGGELF
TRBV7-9	ASSLGVGILF
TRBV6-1	ASSEGREGPPIEF
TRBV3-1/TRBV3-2	ASSQGTWSKQF
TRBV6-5	ASSYLVDTGELF
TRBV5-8	ASSLAGRGDTQY
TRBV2	ASSLDRARQF
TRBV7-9	ASSSPRRAGNTIY
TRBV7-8	ASSLSLGGTKNIQY
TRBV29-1	SVRQGPSEQY
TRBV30	AWKLREDNEQF
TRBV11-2	ASSPLTSGNTGELF
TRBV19	ASRDLRGLEKLF
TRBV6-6	ASSYSRQGGTQY
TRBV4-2	ASSQYEGRDQPQH
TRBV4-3	ASSQVAGFSTDTQY